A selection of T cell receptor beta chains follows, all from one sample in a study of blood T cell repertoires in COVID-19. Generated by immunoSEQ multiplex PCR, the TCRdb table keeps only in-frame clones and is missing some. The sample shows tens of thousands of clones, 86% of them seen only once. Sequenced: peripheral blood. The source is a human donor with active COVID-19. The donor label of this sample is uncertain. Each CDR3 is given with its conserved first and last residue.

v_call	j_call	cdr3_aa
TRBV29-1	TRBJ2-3	CSVLSGGAFTQYF
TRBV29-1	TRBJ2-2	CSVRSVAGGIGELFF
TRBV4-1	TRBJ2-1	CASSQGLGGSSYNEQFF
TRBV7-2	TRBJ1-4	CASSFGGADEKLFF
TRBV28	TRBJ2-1	CASSFGLAEQFF
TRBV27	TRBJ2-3	CASSIDRVSTDTQYF
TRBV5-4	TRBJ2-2	CASSLETGMGAGELFF
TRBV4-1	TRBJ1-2	CASSQEGISNYGYTF
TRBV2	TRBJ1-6	CASSDGDRNSPLHF
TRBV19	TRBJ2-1	CASTRTGSYNEQFF
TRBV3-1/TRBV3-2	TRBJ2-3	CASSPLAGGGHTQYF
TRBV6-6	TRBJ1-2	CASSYSFGNPDGYTF
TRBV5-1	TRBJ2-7	CASSLGVNEQYF
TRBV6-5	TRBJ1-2	CASSYFGGNYGYTF
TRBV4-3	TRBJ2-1	CASSQDLGANEQFF
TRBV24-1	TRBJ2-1	CATSDLPLAGGPYIYNEQFF